This T cell receptor beta chain was identified during a study of T-cell reconstitution after alpha-beta-depleted transplantation in children. With 6 bases removed from V and 9 bases from J, the gap between germline ends came to 10 bases. This CDR3 has 11 amino acids. In germline, CDR1 is SGHDT, CDR2 YYEEEE. At least ten counts were recorded for this clonotype. The TCRbeta library incorporated unique molecular identifiers. TCRdb re-derived calls from the PCR reads in MiXCR, one entry per CDR3 protein. The sample consists of around 680,000 distinct CDR3 sequences, roughly 17% of them appearing once. The source was PBMCs from the stem cell graft donor, collected from the stem cell graft. The chain links TRBV5-6 to TRBJ2-1, with D possibly matching TRBD1 (6 bases). This sequence originates from a human donor who donated a stem cell graft to a child with acute myeloid leukemia. The CDR3 here is CASNAGVEQFF. The DNA for the CDR3 is TGTGCCAGCAACGCAGGGGTTGAGCAGTTCTTC.